Here is one T cell receptor (beta chain) with its context. Its specific antigen is unknown. Base quality data are lacking; no much larger clone is found one base away. The data originate from a study of blood T cells in healthy people across ages (dated by TCRdb to about 2015). For context, the study as a whole: In model experiments, roughly one uniquely barcoded TCR beta cDNA molecule per two T cells was captured by template switching. Age-related changes in TCR beta repertoire diversity were measured in the study by deep sequencing normalized with unique cDNA molecular identifiers. The donors were split into four age groups: young (average 16 years), middle-aged (about 40), aged (around 67) and long-lived (approximately 89). To avoid experimental bias, donors of different ages were distributed randomly across sequencing lanes. The study analyzed two additional independent replicas of 1 million unique cDNA reads from the same blood draw for two donors, one aged 18 to 30 and one aged 80 or older.

From cysteine to phenylalanine, the CDR3 is 12 amino acids long. CDR3 DNA only is kept here, 36 bases in frame from base 1. Compared with germline, V lacks 7 bases and J lacks 6 bases; bases without a gene match: 6. The 39 donors, aged roughly 6 to 95 years, were systemically healthy Caucasian individuals from Russia. Each donor gave about 9.2 milliliters of peripheral blood, drawn into EDTA-treated Vacutainer tubes. Ficoll-Paque density-gradient centrifugation was used to isolate PBMCs, with at least 6.5 million obtained per sample. Trizol reagent was used to extract total RNA from the PBMCs, yielding at least 6 micrograms per sample. Naive CD45RAhigh/CD27high T cell percentages were measured by flow cytometry on a PBMC aliquot from every donor. Findings and caveats that apply to the study as a whole: Observed TCR beta diversity per million T cells fell roughly linearly with age, and a significant reduction was already apparent by age around 40. Compared with the aged group, the long-lived group had more naive CD4+ T cells, fewer expanded clones and increased TCR diversity, a pattern suggesting age selection. Observed TCR beta diversity correlated strongly with the percentage of naive T cells measured by flow cytometry. Estimates of total diversity based on one million sequenced T cells were considered lower bounds and underestimates. Conclusive comparison of naive and antigen-experienced compartments was prevented by the profiling of bulk unsorted PBMCs. Donor CMV infection status was unknown, potentially confounding age-related changes in expanded clonotypes.

The library was obtained by 5' RACE. Sequencing was carried out with an Illumina HiSeq 2500. A second PCR of about 6 to 11 cycles was run with a J-beta primer mix and a sample-barcoded 5' primer. A template-switch 5' adaptor carrying 12 random nucleotides introduced a unique molecular identifier onto each TCR beta cDNA molecule. Each sample yielded at least 2.5 million CDR3-containing paired-end reads. All of the RNA was converted into first-strand cDNA using the Mint cDNA synthesis kit, with a TRBC-specific oligonucleotide serving as the primer. After uracil-DNA glycosylase treatment, a first 18-cycle PCR used universal primers M1SS and BC2_uni_R on all cDNA. The study's processing was this. Normalization of each sample was performed by random selection of 1 million high-quality reads, each carrying a distinct molecular identifier. Instead of being binned into consensus sequences, reads that shared molecular identifiers were thrown out. CDR3 identification, clonotype clustering and error correction used MiTCR with a Q25 quality threshold and the strictest error-elimination algorithm. A nonparametric unseen species model with Euler transformation was used to estimate a lower bound on total TCR beta diversity. TCRdb redid the processing of the public reads, applying fastp at Q25 and MiXCR, and retained in-frame beta chains. Merged by CDR3 protein, the rows form single entries marked with the most common genes and DNA. In this record, the V and J calls reflect TCRdb's handling and not the investigators' own analysis. The sample table lists 600,000 or so distinct CDR3 sequences, under 25% of them with a count of one. 3% to 4.5% of the sample is taken by the ten largest.

The sequence derives from a man between 65 and 85 years old in good health. The specimen sequenced was blood. The chain is assembled from TRBV12-3 or TRBV12-4 and TRBJ2-7; a stretch of 7 junction bases matches TRBD1. DNA sequence: TGTGCCAGCACCCTAGGGGGCTCCGAGCAGTACTTC. Protein translation: CASTLGGSEQYF.